This T cell receptor beta chain comes out of a study of early stage breast cancer tumors. Overall study: Around 10-fold was the mean read coverage per sample.

Libraries were prepared by immunoSEQ multiplex PCR; TCRdb keeps only in-frame clonotypes and omits some of them. This table has under 75,000 clones, over 60% appearing once. Overall study results and limits: Blood repertoires resembled normal breast more than tumor.

Germline V gene data show CDR1 as SGHVS and CDR2 as FQNEAQ. V was shortened by 3 bases and J by 2 bases, with 4 bases between the two germline ends. There are 12 residues in the CDR3. For this clone: The antigen is undetermined.

The genes are TRBV7-8 and TRBJ1-2; D is ambiguous. The sample consisted of blood. The sequence was obtained from a person aged 25 to 40 with breast cancer. CDR3 sequence reads: CASSLDNYGYTF. The CDR3 DNA sequence: TGTGCCAGCAGCTTGGACAACTATGGCTACACCTTC.